This T cell receptor beta chain was captured in a study of blood T cell repertoires in COVID-19. The assay was immunoSEQ multiplex PCR, and TCRdb's table has in-frame clones only and misses some. The sample contains under 400,000 clones, 80% to 90% of which appear only once. This clone was observed a handful of times. This CDR3 region has 14 residues. Trimming removed 1 base from V and 4 bases from J, with 7 bases in between. The V gene's germline CDR1 is SGHVS and CDR2 FNYEAQ. The specimen was PBMCs or T cells enriched from blood (not recorded which). The chain recombines TRBV7-6 with TRBJ2-2; possible D gene TRBD2, 5 bases. The clonotype originates from a woman in her 40s with acute COVID-19. The CDR3 loop reads CASSLGSGTGELFF. The DNA for the CDR3 is TGTGCCAGCAGCTTAGGGAGCGGCACCGGGGAGCTGTTTTTT.